This TCR beta chain came from a study of T cell repertoires in cytomegalovirus infection (dated by TCRdb to the late 2010s). Describing the broader study: Donor HLA type was relevant to the analysis, because carriage of CMV infection together with the matching HLA type was indicated by public TCR beta signatures. Results the study describes overall, beyond this receptor: The ex vivo response was dominated by HLA-C-restricted CMV-specific TCR beta clonotypes, which also provided the single most frequent clonotype in two of eight donors. In both this cohort and an independent roughly 350-donor cohort, the cumulative frequency of public TCR beta family members distinguished carriers of CMV infection plus the relevant HLA type.

V has 4 bases trimmed and J has 3 bases trimmed; junction bases matching no gene number 6. From cysteine to phenylalanine, the CDR3 is 15 amino acids long. The entry retains the CDR3 DNA only, 45 bases that are in frame from base 1. CDR1 and CDR2 are read off the germline V gene (reference sequence) as SEHNR and FQNEAQ. The instrument given in TCRdb is Illumina HiSeq 1500. TCRdb trimmed the raw reads at Q25, called clones with MiXCR and kept productive beta chains. All rows with the same CDR3 protein become a single entry with the most common DNA and genes. Here the sample has about 530,000 distinct CDR3 sequences; less than 30% occur a single time. The ten largest clones add up to approximately 13% of the sample. This clonotype was counted at least ten times. No cognate antigen has been identified for it. Base qualities are missing; no much larger clone stands one base away.

The chain was built from TRBV7-9 and TRBJ2-5; 9 bases in between match TRBD1. The origin of this receptor is a human donor in good health (CMV status not recorded). Some clones in this sample may be carry-over from other donors' samples. Input material: PBMCs. Here is the DNA: TGTGCCAGCAGCTCTACAGGGGGCAGGGAAGAGACCCAGTACTTC. The resulting protein is CASSSTGGREETQYF. The CDR3 plus the reference TRBV7-9 and TRBJ2-5 genes for the other parts give the full variable domain: DTGVSQNPRHKITKRGQNVTFRCDPISEHNRLYWYRQTLGQGPEFLTYFQNEAQLEKSRLLSDRFSAERPKGSFSTLEIQRTEQGDSAMYLCASSSTGGREETQYFGPGTRLLVL.